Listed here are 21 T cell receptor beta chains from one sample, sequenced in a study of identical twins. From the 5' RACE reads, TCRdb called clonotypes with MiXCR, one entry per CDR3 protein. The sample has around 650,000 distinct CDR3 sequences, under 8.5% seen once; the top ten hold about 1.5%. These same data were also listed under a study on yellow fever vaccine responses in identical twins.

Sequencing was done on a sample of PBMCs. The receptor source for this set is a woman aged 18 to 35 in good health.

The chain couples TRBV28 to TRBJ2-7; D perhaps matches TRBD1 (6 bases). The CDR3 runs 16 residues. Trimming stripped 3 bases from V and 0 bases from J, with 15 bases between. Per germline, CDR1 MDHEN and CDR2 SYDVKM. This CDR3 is CASSFQSGDTSYEQYF. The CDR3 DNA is TGTGCCAGCAGTTTTCAATCCGGGGACACCTCCTACGAGCAGTACTTC. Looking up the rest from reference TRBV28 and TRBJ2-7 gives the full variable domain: DVKVTQSSRYLVKRTGEKVFLECVQDMDHENMFWYRQDPGLGLRLIYFSYDVKMKEKGDIPEGYSVSREKKERFSLILESASTNQTSMYLCASSFQSGDTSYEQYFGPGTRLTVT.

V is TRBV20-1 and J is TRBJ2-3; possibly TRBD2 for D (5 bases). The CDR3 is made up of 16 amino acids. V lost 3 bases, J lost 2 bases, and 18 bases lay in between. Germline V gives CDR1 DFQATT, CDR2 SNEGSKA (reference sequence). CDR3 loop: CSARRRLGVTTDTQYF. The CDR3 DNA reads TGCAGTGCTAGGAGGAGGTTGGGTGTAACCACAGATACGCAGTATTTT.

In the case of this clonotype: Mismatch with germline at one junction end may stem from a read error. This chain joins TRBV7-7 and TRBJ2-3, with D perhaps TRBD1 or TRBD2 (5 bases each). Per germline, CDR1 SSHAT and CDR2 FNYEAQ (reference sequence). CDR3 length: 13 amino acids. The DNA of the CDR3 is TGTGCCAGCAGCTGGGACCATACGATGACGCTGTATTTT. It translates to CASSWDHTMTLYF.

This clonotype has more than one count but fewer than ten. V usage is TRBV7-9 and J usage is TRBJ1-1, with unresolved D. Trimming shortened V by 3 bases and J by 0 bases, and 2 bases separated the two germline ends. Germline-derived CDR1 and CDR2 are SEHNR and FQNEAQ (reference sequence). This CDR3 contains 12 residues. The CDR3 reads CASSFVNTEAFF. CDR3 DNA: TGTGCCAGCAGCTTCGTGAACACTGAAGCTTTCTTT.

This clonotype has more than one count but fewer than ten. CDR3 loop: CASTYGTTSGELFF. The CDR3 coding sequence is TGTGCCAGCACCTACGGGACAACAAGCGGGGAGCTGTTTTTT. This chain joins TRBV28 and TRBJ2-2, with a tentative D call TRBD1 (6 bases). Germline lookup yields CDR1 MDHEN and CDR2 SYDVKM. The CDR3 sequence is 14 residues long. Between the trimmed V and J ends, which lost 7 bases and 7 bases, there was a span of 16 bases.

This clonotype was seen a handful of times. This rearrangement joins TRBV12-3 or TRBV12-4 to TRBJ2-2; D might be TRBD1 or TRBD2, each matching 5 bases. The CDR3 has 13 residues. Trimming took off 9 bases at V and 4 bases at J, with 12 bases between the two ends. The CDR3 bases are TGTGCCAGTGCCCGGGGCCCCACCGGGGAGCTGTTTTTT. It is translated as CASARGPTGELFF.

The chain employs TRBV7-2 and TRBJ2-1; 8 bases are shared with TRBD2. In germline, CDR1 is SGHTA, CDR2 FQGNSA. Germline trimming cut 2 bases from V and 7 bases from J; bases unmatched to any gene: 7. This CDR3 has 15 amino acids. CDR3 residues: CASSLWTGGMNEQFF. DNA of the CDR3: TGTGCCAGCAGCTTATGGACGGGGGGGATGAATGAGCAGTTCTTC.

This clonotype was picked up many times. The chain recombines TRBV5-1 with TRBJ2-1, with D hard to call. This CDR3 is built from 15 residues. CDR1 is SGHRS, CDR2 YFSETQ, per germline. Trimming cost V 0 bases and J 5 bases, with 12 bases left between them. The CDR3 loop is CASSLDVPYDNEQFF. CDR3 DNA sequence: TGCGCCAGCAGCTTGGACGTTCCCTATGACAATGAGCAGTTCTTC.

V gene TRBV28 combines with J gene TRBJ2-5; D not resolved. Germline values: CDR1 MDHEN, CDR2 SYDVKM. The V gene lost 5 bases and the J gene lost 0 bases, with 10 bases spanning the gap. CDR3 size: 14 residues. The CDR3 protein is CASSPALYQETQYF. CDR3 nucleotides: TGTGCCAGCAGTCCAGCACTGTACCAAGAGACCCAGTACTTC.

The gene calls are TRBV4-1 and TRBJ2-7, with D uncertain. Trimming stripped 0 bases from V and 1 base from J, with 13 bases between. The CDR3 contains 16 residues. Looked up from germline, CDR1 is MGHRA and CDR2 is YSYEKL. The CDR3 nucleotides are TGCGCCAGCAGCCAAGAGCCGAGCGCTGATTCCTACGAGCAGTACTTC. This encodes CASSQEPSADSYEQYF.

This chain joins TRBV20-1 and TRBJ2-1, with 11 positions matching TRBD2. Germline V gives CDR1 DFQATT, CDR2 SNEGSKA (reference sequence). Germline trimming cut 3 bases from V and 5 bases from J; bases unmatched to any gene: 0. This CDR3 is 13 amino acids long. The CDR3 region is CSASSGGDNEQFF. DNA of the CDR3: TGCAGTGCTAGTAGCGGGGGGGACAATGAGCAGTTCTTC.

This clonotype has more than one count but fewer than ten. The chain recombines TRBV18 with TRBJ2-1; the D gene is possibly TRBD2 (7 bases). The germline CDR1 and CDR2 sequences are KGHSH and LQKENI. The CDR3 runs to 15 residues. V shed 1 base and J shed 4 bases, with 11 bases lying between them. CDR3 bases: TGTGCCAGCTCACCACGAGCGGGACAATACAATGAGCAGTTCTTC. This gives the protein CASSPRAGQYNEQFF.

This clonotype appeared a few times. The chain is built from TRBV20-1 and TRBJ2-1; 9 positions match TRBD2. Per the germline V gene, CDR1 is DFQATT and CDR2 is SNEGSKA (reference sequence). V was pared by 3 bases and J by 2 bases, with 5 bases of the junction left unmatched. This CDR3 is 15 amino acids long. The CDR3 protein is CSARKLAGPYNEQFF. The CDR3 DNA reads TGCAGTGCTAGGAAACTAGCGGGCCCCTACAATGAGCAGTTCTTC.

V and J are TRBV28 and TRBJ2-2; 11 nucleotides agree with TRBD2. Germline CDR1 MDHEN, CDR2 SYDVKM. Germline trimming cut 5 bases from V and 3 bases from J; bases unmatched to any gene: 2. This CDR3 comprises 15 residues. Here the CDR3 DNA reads TGTGCCAGCAGTCTAGCGGGAGGCCACACCGGGGAGCTGTTTTTT. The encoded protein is CASSLAGGHTGELFF. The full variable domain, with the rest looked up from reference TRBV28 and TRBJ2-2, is DVKVTQSSRYLVKRTGEKVFLECVQDMDHENMFWYRQDPGLGLRLIYFSYDVKMKEKGDIPEGYSVSREKKERFSLILESASTNQTSMYLCASSLAGGHTGELFFGEGSRLTVL.

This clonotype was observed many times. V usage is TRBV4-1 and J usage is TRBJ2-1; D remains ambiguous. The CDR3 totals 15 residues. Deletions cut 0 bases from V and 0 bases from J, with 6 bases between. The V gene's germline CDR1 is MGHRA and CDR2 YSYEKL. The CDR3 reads CASSQELSSYNEQFF. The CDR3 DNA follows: TGCGCCAGCAGCCAAGAGTTGAGCTCCTACAATGAGCAGTTCTTC.

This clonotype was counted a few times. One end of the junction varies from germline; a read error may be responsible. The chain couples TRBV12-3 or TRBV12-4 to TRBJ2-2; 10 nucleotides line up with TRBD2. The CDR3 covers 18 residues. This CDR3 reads CACSLSLAGDPYTGELFF. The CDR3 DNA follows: TGTGCCTGCAGTTTGAGTCTAGCGGGAGATCCGTACACCGGGGAGCTGTTTTTT.

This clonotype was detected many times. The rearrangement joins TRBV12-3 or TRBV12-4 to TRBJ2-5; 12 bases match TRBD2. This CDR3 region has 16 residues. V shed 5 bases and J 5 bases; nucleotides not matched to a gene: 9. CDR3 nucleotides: TGTGCCAGCAGTCCCCTGACTAGCGGGGGATCGGAGACCCAGTACTTC. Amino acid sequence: CASSPLTSGGSETQYF.

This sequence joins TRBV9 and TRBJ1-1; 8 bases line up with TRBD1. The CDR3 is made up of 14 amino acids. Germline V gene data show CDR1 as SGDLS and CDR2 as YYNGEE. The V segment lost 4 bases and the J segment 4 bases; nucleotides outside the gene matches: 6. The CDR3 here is CASSSHDRGTEAFF. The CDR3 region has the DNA TGTGCCAGCAGCTCCCACGACAGGGGCACTGAAGCTTTCTTT.

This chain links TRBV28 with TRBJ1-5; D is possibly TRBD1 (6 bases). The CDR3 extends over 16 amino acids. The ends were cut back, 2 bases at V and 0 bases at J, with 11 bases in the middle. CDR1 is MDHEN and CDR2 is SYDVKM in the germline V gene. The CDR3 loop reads CASSLPGTSSNQPQHF. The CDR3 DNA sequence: TGTGCCAGCAGTTTACCCGGGACATCTAGCAATCAGCCCCAGCATTTT.

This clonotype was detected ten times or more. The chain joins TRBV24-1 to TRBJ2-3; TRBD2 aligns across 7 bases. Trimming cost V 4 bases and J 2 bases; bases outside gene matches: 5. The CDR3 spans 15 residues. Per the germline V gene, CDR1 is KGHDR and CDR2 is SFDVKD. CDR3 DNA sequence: TGTGCCACCAGTGAACCTAGCGGAAACACAGATACGCAGTATTTT. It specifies CATSEPSGNTDTQYF.

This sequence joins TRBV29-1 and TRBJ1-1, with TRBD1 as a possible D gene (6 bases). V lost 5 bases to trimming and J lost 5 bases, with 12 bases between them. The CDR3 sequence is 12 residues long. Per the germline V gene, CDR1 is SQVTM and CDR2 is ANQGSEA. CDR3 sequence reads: CSVPDSGTEAFF. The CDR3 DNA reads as TGCAGCGTTCCGGACAGCGGGACTGAAGCTTTCTTT.